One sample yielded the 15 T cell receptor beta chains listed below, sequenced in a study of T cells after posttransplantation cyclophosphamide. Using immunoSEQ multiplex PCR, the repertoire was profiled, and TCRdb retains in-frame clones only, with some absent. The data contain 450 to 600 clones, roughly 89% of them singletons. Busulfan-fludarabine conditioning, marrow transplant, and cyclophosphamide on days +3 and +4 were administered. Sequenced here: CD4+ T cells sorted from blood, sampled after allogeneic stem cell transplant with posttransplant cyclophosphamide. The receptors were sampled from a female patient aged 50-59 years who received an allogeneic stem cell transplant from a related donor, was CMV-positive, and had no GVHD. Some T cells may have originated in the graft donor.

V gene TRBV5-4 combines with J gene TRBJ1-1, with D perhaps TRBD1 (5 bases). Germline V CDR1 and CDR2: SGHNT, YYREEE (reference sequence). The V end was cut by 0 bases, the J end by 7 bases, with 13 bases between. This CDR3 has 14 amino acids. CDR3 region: CASSLGTQGLEAFF. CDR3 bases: TGTGCCAGCAGCTTGGGGACACAAGGGCTTGAAGCTTTCTTT.

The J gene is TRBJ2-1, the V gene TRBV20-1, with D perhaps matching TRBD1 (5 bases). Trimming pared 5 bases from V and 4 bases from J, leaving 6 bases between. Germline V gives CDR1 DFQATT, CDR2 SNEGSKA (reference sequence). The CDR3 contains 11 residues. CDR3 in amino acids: CSASGYNEQFF. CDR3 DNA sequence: TGCAGTGCTTCAGGGTACAATGAGCAGTTCTTC.

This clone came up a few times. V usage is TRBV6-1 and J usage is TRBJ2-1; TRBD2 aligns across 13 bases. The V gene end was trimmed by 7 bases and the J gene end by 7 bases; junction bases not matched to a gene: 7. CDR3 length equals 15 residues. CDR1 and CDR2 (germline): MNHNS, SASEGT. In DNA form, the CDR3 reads TGTGCCAGCACCTTACTAGCGGGGGGGCCTAATGAGCAGTTCTTC. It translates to CASTLLAGGPNEQFF.

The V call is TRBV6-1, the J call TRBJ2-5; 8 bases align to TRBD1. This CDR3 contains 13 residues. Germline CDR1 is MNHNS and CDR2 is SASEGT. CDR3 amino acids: CAGRTGWGETQYF. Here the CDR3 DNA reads TGTGCGGGTAGGACAGGGTGGGGAGAGACCCAGTACTTC.

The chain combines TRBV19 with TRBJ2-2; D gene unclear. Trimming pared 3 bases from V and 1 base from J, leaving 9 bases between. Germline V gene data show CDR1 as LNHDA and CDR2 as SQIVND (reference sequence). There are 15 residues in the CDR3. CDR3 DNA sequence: TGTGCCAGTAGTATGAACCCAGAGAACACCGGGGAGCTGTTTTTT. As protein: CASSMNPENTGELFF.

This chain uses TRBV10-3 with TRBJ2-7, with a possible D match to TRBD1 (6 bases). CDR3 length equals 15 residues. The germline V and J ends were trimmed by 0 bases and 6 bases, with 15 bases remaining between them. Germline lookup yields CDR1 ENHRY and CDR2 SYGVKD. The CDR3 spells CAISESGTPPLEQYF. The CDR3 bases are TGTGCCATCAGTGAGTCGGGGACACCCCCCCTCGAGCAGTACTTC.

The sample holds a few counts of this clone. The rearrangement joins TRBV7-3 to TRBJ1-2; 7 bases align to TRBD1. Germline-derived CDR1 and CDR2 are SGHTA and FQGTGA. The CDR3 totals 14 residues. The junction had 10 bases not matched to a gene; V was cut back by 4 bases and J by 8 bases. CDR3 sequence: CASSSGKGAEGYTF. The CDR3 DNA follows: TGTGCCAGCAGCTCCGGGAAGGGGGCGGAAGGCTACACCTTC.

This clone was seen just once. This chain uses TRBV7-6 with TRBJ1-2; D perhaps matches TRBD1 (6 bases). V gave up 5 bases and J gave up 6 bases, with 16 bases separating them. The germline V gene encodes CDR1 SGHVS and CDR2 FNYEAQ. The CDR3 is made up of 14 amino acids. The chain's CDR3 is CASSHDGGLNGYTF. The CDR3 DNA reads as TGTGCCAGCAGCCACGACGGGGGGCTAAATGGCTACACCTTC.

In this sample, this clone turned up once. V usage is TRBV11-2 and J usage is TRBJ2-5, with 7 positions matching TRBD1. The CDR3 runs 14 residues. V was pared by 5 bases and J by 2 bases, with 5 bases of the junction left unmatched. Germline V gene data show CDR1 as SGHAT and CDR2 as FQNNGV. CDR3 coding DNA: TGTGCCAGCAGCCTTGGGACAGAACAAGAGACCCAGTACTTC. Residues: CASSLGTEQETQYF.

The CDR3, as DNA: TGTGCCAGCAGTGAAGGTGGGTGGATCCGGGATTCACCCCTCCACTTT. This translates into CASSEGGWIRDSPLHF. This chain joins TRBV25-1 and TRBJ1-6; D remains unclear. Germline V gene sequence: CDR1 MGHDK, CDR2 SYGVNS. V was cut by 2 bases and J by 8 bases, with 16 bases left in between. The length of the CDR3 is 16 residues. The full variable domain, rest sourced from reference TRBV25-1 and TRBJ1-6, is EADIYQTPRYLVIGTGKKITLECSQTMGHDKMYWYQQDPGMELHLIHYSYGVNSTEKGDLSSESTVSRIRTEHFPLTLESARPSHTSQYLCASSEGGWIRDSPLHFGNGTRLTVT.

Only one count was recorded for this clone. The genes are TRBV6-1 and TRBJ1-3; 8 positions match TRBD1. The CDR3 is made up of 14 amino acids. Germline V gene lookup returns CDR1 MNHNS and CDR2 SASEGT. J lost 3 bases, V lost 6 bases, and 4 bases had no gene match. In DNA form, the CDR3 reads TGTGCCAGCAGATCCGACAGGGGTGGAAACACCATATATTTT. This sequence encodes CASRSDRGGNTIYF.

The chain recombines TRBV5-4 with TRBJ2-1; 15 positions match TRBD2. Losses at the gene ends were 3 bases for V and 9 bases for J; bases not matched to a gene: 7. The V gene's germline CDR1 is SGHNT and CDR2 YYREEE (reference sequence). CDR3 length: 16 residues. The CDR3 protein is CASSSGLAGGDIEQFF. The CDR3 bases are TGTGCCAGCAGCTCCGGACTAGCGGGGGGGGACATTGAGCAGTTCTTC.

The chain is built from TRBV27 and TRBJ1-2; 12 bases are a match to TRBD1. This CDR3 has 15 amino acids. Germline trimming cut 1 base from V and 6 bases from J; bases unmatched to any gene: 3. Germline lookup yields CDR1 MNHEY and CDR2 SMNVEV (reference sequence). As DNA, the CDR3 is TGTGCCAGCAGTTTATTGGGACAGGGGGCGAATGGCTACACCTTC. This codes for CASSLLGQGANGYTF.

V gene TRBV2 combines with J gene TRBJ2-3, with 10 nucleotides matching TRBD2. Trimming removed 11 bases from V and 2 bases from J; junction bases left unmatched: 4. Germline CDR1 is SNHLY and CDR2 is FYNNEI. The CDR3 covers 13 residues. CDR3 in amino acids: CAGLAELTDTQYF. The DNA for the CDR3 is TGTGCCGGACTAGCGGAACTCACAGATACGCAGTATTTT.

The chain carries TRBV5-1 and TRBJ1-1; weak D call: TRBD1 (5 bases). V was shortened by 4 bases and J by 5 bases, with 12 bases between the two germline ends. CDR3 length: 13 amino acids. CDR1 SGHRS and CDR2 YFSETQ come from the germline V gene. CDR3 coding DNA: TGCGCCAGCAGCACTATCGGGGGAACTGAAGCTTTCTTT. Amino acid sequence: CASSTIGGTEAFF.